The present entry profiles one T cell receptor beta chain with its context. Its target antigen remains unknown. No much larger clone exists at a distance of one base, and base qualities are not known. The patients had resection in Japan or China between about 2014 and 2018. The histologic diagnosis of each case was independently confirmed on H&E slides by two lung cancer pathologists. Premalignant or tumor cells were enriched for nucleic acid extraction by macro-dissection performed after pathologic assessment. The AllPrep DNA/RNA FFPE Kit was used to isolate DNA from FFPE tissue. The immunoSEQ hsTCRbeta Kit was used to sequence TCR beta CDR3 regions from DNA. The study's processing was this. TCR sequencing data were analysed with the ImmunoSEQ Analyzer. T cell clonality was defined as 1 minus Pielou's evenness, calculated on productive rearrangements. To measure T cell diversity, the inverse Simpson index was applied to productive templates. T cell density was defined as TCR beta template counts normalized to usable DNA, with usable DNA estimated by amplifying and sequencing housekeeping genes. TCR metrics were compared across histologic stages using two-sided Kruskal-Wallis tests. What TCRdb holds here is the immuneACCESS table cut down to in-frame rearrangements. Part of the clones is not present; checked against another copy, under half of the missing clones reflect an unresolved V gene, and the others are unexplained. From that table come the V and J calls and clone size; the DNA was used to work out D and trimming. The sample profile shows roughly 8,300 clones; approximately 83% of them were found once. Roughly 5.5% of the sample goes to the ten largest clones.

This sample was included in a study of immune evolution from preneoplasia to lung adenocarcinoma (dated by TCRdb to the early 2020s). With regard to the full study: HLA loss of heterozygosity was observed in roughly 6.6%, 14% and 36% of AIS, MIA and ADC lesions, respectively, and was not observed in any AAH lesions. POLYSOLVER was used to infer class I HLA alleles from exome data, and LOHHLA was used to detect allele-specific HLA loss. Resected precursor lesions (AAH, AIS, MIA) and invasive adenocarcinomas were compared with paired morphologically normal lung tissue. Immune contexture across lung adenocarcinoma precursors and invasive adenocarcinoma was profiled using immune gene expression, TCR sequencing and multiplex immunofluorescence. TCR sequencing data were obtained from more than 45 patients. According to the study, over a hundred samples went through TCR sequencing. The immune data were integrated with whole exome sequencing and methylation data from the same cohort of nodules. The overall cohort was made up of about 50 patients with pulmonary nodules who had surgical resection. Sample size was determined by specimen availability and not by a prior power calculation. What the work shows at the level of the full study, not this receptor alone: Normal lung had the highest top T cell clone frequencies, which appeared to decline progressively from AAH through AIS, MIA and invasive adenocarcinoma. KRAS-mutant nodules showed the highest T cell clonality compared with EGFR-mutant or double wild-type lesions. The findings rested on association rather than direct causation, and larger cohorts with long-term follow-up and longitudinal biopsies were considered necessary. Because all patients came from Japan and China, whether the findings apply to Western populations was uncertain. Clonality was highest in normal lung, while later-stage lesions appeared to show lower clonality but higher T cell density and diversity.

Reading from cysteine to phenylalanine, the CDR3 counts 16 amino acids. Only the CDR3 DNA is retained, 48 bases long and in frame from the first base. V was cut back by 4 bases and J by 2 bases, leaving a gap of 17 bases between them. CDR1 and CDR2 are read off the germline V gene as SGHDN and FVKESK. The sample comprised FFPE minimally invasive lung adenocarcinoma tissue. The sample's cell subset or site label is to be understood as: micro-invasive lung adenocarcinoma (MIA). The chain is assembled from TRBV14 and TRBJ1-2; TRBD1 is a possible D gene, resting on 5 matching bases. The receptor's source is a person aged 65-85 years with lung adenocarcinoma. The CDR3 has the sequence CASSRYPGLGNYGYTF. The nucleotide sequence is TGTGCCAGCAGCCGCTACCCGGGACTGGGAAACTATGGCTACACCTTC.